Here is one TCR beta chain with its context. It was with 60 Vbeta and 13 Jbeta primers that the PCR ran. Methods used by the authors: Later, tens of millions of unique TCR beta chains were counted in an analysis, and roughly 11 million of them were shared. Sequencing was performed with immunoSEQ multiplex PCR; in TCRdb, only in-frame clones are kept and a portion is missing. That table gives V, J and clone size, and the DNA gave D and trimming. The repertoire has about 110,000 clones, roughly 67% of them found once; the top ten carry roughly 8.3%. The data stem from a study of cytomegalovirus exposure and HLA in healthy donors. The overall study: There were some 400 genotyped donors. Of these, about 80% fell in the genetic ancestry cluster associated with self-reported Caucasian donors.

Germline V gives CDR1 MDHEN, CDR2 SYDVKM. Trimming stripped 7 bases from V and 4 bases from J, with 7 bases between. There are 12 residues in the CDR3. The TCR sequence derives from a man aged 18-30 years in good health and CMV-seropositive. The rearrangement links TRBV28 to TRBJ1-4; D ambiguous. The sample consisted of PBMCs. CDR3 region: CASTGSNEKLFF. In DNA, the CDR3 is TGTGCCAGCACTGGGAGTAATGAAAAACTGTTTTTT.